A single T cell receptor beta chain is shown here with its context. What it binds is unknown. In TCRdb, the 5' RACE reads were re-called with MiXCR into one record per CDR3 protein. This sample has approximately 250,000 distinct CDR3 sequences, with approximately 16% found just once. This CDR3 has 16 amino acids. V was clipped by 1 base and J by 10 bases, with 20 bases between them. The germline V gene has CDR1 SEHNR and CDR2 FQNEAQ (reference sequence). The data were taken from a study of T-cell memory formation after mild COVID-19. Study-level findings and limits: Clones that shrank (day 15 to 85) were balanced CD4/CD8, whereas later expanders leaned CD4+.

Sequenced: PBMCs or a T cell subset sorted from them (not recorded which). V is TRBV7-9 and J is TRBJ1-5, with D perhaps TRBD1 (6 bases). The sequence derives from a man aged 18 to 29 who had mild COVID-19 (a few samples of this study predate the infection). Cell type and time point are not known. This CDR3 reads CASSLVRRTASGPQHF. CDR3 bases: TGTGCCAGCAGCTTAGTACGACGGACAGCCTCCGGACCCCAGCATTTT.